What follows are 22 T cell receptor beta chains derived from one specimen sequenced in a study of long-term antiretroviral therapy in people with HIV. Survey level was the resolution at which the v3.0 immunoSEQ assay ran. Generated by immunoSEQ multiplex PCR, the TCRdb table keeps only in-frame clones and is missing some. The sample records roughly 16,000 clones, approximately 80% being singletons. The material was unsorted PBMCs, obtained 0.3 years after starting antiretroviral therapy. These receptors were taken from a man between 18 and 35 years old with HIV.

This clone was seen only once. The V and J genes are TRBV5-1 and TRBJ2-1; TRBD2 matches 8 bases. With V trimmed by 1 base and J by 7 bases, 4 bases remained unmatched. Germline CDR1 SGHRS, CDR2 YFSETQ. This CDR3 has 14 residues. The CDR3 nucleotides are TGCGCCAGCAGCTTGACCGGGGGGGCGAATGAGCAGTTCTTC. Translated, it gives CASSLTGGANEQFF.

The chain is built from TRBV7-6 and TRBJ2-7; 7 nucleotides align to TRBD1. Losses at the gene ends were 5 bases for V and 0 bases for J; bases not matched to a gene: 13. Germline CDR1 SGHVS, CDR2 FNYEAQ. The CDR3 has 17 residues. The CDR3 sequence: CASSHLSGTASSYEQYF. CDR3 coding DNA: TGTGCCAGCAGCCACCTTTCCGGGACAGCCAGCTCCTACGAGCAGTACTTC.

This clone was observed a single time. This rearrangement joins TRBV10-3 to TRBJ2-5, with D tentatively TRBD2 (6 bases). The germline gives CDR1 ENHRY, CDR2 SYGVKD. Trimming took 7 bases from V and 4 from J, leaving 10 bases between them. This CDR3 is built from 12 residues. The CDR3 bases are TGTGCCATCAACGGGGGTGGAGAGACCCAGTACTTC. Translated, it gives CAINGGGETQYF.

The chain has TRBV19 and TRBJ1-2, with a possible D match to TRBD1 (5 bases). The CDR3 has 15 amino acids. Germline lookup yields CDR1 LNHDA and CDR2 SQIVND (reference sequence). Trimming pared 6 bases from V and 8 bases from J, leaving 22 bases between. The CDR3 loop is CASSLSISGFRGYTF. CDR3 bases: TGTGCCAGTAGCCTAAGTATTTCAGGGTTCAGGGGCTACACCTTC.

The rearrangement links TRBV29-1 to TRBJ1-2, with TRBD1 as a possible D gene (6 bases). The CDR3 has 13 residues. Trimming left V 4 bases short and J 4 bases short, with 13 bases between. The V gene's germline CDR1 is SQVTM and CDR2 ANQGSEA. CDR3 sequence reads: CSVGVLGGYGYTF. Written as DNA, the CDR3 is TGCAGCGTTGGGGTTCTAGGGGGCTATGGCTACACCTTC.

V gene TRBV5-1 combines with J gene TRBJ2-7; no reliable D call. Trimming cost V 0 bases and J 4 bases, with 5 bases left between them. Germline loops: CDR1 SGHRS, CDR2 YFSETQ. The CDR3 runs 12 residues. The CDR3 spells CASSLGYYEQYF. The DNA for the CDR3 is TGCGCCAGCAGCTTGGGGTATTACGAGCAGTACTTC.

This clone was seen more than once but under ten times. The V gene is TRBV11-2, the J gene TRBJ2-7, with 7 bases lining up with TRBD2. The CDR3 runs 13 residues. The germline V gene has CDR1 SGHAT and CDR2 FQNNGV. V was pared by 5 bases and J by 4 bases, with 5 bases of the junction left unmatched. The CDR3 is CASSPSSGYEQYV. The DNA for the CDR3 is TGTGCCAGCAGCCCCTCTAGCGGTTACGAGCAGTACGTC.

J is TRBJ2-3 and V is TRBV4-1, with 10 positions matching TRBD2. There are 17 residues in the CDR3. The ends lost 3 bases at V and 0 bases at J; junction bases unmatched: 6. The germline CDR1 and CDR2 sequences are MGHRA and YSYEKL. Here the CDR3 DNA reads TGCGCCAGCAGCCAGGGGAGACTAGCGGGCAGCACAGATACGCAGTATTTT. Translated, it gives CASSQGRLAGSTDTQYF.

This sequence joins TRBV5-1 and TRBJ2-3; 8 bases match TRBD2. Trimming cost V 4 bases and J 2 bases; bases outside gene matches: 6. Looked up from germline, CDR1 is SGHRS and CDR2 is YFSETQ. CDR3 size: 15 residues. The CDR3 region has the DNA TGCGCCAGCAGCATAGGACTAGCATTCACAGATACGCAGTATTTT. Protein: CASSIGLAFTDTQYF.

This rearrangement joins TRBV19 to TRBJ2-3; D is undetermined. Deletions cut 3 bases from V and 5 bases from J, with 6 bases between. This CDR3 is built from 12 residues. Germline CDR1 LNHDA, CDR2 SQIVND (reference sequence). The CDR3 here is CASSMSRDTQYF. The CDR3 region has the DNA TGTGCCAGTAGTATGAGCCGAGATACGCAGTATTTT.

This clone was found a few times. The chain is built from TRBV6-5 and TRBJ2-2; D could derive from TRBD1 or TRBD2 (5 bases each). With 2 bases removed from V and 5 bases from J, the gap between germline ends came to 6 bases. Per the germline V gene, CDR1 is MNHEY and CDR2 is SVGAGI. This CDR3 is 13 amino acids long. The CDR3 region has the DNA TGTGCCAGCAGTTACGGGGGAACCGGGGAGCTGTTTTTT. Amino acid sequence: CASSYGGTGELFF.

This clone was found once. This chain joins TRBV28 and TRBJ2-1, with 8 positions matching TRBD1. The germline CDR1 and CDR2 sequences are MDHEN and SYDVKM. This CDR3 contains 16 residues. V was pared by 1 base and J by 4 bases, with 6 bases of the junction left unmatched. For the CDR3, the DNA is TGTGCCAGCAGTTTATCCGGGACAGGTGTATACAATGAGCAGTTCTTC. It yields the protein CASSLSGTGVYNEQFF.

The CDR3 bases are TGCGCCAGCAGCTCCGGACAGGGGGCGGTAGCTTTCTTT. Protein product: CASSSGQGAVAFF. V is TRBV5-1 and J is TRBJ1-1; the match to TRBD1 covers 11 bases. The V gene's germline CDR1 is SGHRS and CDR2 YFSETQ. The CDR3 runs to 13 residues. Trimming at V came to 3 bases and at J to 10 bases, leaving 5 bases not matched to a gene.

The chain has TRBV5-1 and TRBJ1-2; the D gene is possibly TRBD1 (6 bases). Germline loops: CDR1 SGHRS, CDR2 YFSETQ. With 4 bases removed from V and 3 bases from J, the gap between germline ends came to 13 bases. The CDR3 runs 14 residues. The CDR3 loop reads CASSHTGADYGYTF. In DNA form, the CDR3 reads TGCGCCAGCAGCCATACGGGGGCGGACTATGGCTACACCTTC.

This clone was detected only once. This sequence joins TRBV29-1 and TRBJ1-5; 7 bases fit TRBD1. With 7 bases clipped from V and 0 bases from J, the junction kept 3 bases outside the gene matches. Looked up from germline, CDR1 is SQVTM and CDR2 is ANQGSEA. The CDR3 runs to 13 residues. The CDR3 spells CSARQGSNQPQHF. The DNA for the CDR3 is TGCAGCGCCCGACAGGGTAGCAATCAGCCCCAGCATTTT.

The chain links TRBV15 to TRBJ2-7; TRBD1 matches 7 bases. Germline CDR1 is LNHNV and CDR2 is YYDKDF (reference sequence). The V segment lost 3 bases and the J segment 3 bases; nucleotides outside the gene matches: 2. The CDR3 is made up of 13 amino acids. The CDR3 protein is CATSSRDSYEQYF. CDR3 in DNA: TGTGCCACCAGCAGCCGGGACAGCTACGAGCAGTACTTC.

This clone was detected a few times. CDR3 in DNA: TGTGCCAGCGCTGCGAACGAGCAGTACTTC. As protein: CASAANEQYF. The rearrangement uses TRBV25-1 and TRBJ2-7; D gene ambiguous. Trimming shortened V by 8 bases and J by 5 bases, and 7 bases separated the two germline ends. Per the germline V gene, CDR1 is MGHDK and CDR2 is SYGVNS. The CDR3 covers 10 residues.

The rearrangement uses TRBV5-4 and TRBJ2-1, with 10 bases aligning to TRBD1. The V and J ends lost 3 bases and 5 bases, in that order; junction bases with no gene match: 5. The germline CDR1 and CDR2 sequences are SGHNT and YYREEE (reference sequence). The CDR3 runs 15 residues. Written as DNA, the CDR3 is TGTGCCAGCAGCTCGACGGACAGGGGGAACAATGAGCAGTTCTTC. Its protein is CASSSTDRGNNEQFF.

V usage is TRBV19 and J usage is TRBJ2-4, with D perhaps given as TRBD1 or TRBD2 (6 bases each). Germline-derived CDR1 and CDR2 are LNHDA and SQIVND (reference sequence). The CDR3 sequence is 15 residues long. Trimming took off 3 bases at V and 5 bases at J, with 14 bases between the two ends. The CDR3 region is CASSIMGRGQNIQYF. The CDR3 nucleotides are TGTGCCAGTAGTATTATGGGACGGGGGCAAAACATTCAGTACTTC.

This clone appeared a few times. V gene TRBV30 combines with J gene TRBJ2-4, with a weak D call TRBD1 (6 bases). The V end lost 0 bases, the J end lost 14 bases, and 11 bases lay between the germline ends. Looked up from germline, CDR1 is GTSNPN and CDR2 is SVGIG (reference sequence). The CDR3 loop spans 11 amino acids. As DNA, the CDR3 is TGTGCCTGGAGTGTAGGGGGACACGAGTACTTC. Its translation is CAWSVGGHEYF.

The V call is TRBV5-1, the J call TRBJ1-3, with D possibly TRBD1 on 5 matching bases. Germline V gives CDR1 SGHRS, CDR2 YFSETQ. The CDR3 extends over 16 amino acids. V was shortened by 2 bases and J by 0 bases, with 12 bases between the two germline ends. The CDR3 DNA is TGCGCCAGCAGCTTAAGCGGGACCCTCTCTGGAAACACCATATATTTT. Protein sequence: CASSLSGTLSGNTIYF.

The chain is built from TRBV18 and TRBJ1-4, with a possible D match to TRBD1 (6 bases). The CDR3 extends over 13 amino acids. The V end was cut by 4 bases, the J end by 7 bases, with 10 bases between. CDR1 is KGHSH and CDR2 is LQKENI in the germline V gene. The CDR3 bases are TGTGCCAGCTCACTCGGGGGCGGTGAAAAACTGTTTTTT. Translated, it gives CASSLGGGEKLFF. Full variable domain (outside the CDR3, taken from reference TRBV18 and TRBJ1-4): NAGVMQNPRHLVRRRGQEARLRCSPMKGHSHVYWYRQLPEEGLKFMVYLQKENIIDESGMPKERFSAEFPKEGPSILRIQQVVRGDSAAYFCASSLGGGEKLFFGSGTQLSVL.